The 7 T cell receptor beta chains in this list originate from one sample, sequenced in a study of monozygotic twins with cystic fibrosis. This table comes from immunoSEQ multiplex PCR, and its TCRdb copy is limited to in-frame clones, with some not included. The table shows approximately 33,000 clones, with nearly 85% occurring only once. Sequencing used blood. Every receptor here comes from a girl aged 2-10 years with cystic fibrosis.

This clone was found once. This chain joins TRBV9 and TRBJ2-1; 12 bases fit TRBD2. Germline V CDR1 and CDR2: SGDLS, YYNGEE. CDR3 length: 15 residues. Trimming at V came to 3 bases and at J to 8 bases, leaving 6 bases not matched to a gene. In DNA, the CDR3 is TGTGCCAGCAGCGCAGCTAGCGGGGGGGCCCATGAGCAGTTCTTC. This sequence encodes CASSAASGGAHEQFF.

V gene TRBV6-5 combines with J gene TRBJ1-2, with TRBD1 matching 8 bases. This CDR3 is 13 amino acids long. V shed 5 bases, J shed 4 bases, and the junction held 3 bases outside the gene matches. Germline V gene sequence: CDR1 MNHEY, CDR2 SVGAGI. This CDR3 is CASSTGTGYGYTF. In DNA form, the CDR3 reads TGTGCCAGCAGTACCGGGACAGGCTATGGCTACACCTTC.

The CDR3 region has the DNA TGCGCCAGCAGCTTGGCCAGTAGCGGGGGGCCCACCGGGGAGCTGTTTTTT. It yields the protein CASSLASSGGPTGELFF. This sequence joins TRBV5-1 and TRBJ2-2, with TRBD2 identical over 10 bases. Trimming took 0 bases from V and 4 from J; bases not matched to a gene: 6. Germline-derived CDR1 and CDR2 are SGHRS and YFSETQ. The CDR3 totals 17 residues.

The gene calls are TRBV5-1 and TRBJ2-1, with TRBD2 as a possible D gene (6 bases). Between the trimmed V and J ends, which lost 0 bases and 6 bases, there was a span of 13 bases. Germline values: CDR1 SGHRS, CDR2 YFSETQ. The CDR3 extends over 15 amino acids. CDR3 residues: CASSLGLVLGNEQFF. In DNA, the CDR3 is TGCGCCAGCAGCTTGGGACTAGTTCTGGGCAATGAGCAGTTCTTC.

This chain uses TRBV5-4 with TRBJ2-6; TRBD2 might be the D (7 bases). The CDR3 spans 17 residues. The germline V gene encodes CDR1 SGHNT and CDR2 YYREEE (reference sequence). V lost 4 bases, J lost 0 bases, and 14 bases lay in between. CDR3 coding DNA: TGTGCCAGCAGCCGTGCGGGGGCCCCCTCTGGGGCCAACGTCCTGACTTTC. It specifies CASSRAGAPSGANVLTF.

This clone was observed a few times. This chain connects TRBV5-1 to TRBJ1-2, with D hard to call. V shed 1 base and J shed 5 bases, with 6 bases lying between them. The CDR3 is 12 residues long. CDR1 and CDR2 from the germline V gene are SGHRS and YFSETQ. CDR3 in amino acids: CASSLRVYGYTF. DNA for the CDR3: TGCGCCAGCAGCTTGAGGGTTTATGGCTACACCTTC.

The chain links TRBV18 to TRBJ2-7; the match to TRBD1 covers 7 bases. The germline CDR1 and CDR2 sequences are KGHSH and LQKENI. The CDR3 is 14 amino acids. V lost 5 bases, J lost 4 bases, and 8 bases stayed unmatched. For the CDR3, the DNA is TGTGCCAGCTCAGCCCTCGGGACAGATTACGAGCAGTACTTC. It encodes CASSALGTDYEQYF.